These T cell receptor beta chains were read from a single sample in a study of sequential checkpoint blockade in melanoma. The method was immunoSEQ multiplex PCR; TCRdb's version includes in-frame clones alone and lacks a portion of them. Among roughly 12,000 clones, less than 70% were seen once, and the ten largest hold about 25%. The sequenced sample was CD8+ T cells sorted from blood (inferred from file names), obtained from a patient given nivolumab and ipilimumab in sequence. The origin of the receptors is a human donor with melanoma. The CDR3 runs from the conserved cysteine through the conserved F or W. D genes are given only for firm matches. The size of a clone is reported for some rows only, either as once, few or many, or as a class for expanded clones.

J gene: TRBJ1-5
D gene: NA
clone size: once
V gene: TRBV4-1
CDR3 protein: CASSQVAAGSQPQHF
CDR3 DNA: TGCGCCAGCAGCCAAGTTGCGGCAGGGTCTCAGCCCCAGCATTTT

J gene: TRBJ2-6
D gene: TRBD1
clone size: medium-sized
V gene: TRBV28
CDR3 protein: CASSPPTGKRSGANVLTF
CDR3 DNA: TGTGCCAGCAGTCCCCCGACAGGGAAACGGTCTGGGGCCAACGTCCTGACTTTC

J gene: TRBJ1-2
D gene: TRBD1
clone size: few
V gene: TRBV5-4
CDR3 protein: CASSPGQGSYGYTF
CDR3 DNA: TGTGCCAGCAGTCCGGGACAGGGGTCCTATGGCTACACCTTC

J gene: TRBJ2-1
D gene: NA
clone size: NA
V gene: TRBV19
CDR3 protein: CASSAGSYNEQFF
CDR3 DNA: TGTGCCAGTAGTGCGGGTTCCTACAATGAGCAGTTCTTC

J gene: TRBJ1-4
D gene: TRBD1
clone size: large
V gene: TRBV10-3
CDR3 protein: CAISAGTGGSATNEKLFF
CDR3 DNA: TGTGCCATCAGTGCAGGGACAGGGGGCTCCGCAACTAATGAAAAACTGTTTTTT

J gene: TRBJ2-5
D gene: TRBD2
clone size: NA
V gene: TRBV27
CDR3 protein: CASRPSGGLQETQYF
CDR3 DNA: TGTGCCAGCAGACCTAGCGGGGGGCTCCAAGAGACCCAGTACTTC

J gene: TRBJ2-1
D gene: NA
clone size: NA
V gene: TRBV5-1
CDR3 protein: CASSLEGWTNEQFF
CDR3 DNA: TGCGCCAGCAGCTTGGAGGGGTGGACCAATGAGCAGTTCTTC

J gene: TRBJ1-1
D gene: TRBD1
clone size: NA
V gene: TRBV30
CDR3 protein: CAWSRGTGLTEAFF
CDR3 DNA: TGTGCCTGGAGTAGAGGGACAGGGTTAACTGAAGCTTTCTTT

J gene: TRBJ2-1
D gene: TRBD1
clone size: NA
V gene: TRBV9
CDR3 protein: CASSVDGTGFYNEQFF
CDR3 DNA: TGTGCCAGCAGCGTAGACGGGACAGGATTCTACAATGAGCAGTTCTTC

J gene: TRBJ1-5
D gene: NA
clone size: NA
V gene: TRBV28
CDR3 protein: CAGQGPYQPQHF
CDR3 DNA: TGTGCCGGCCAGGGCCCCTATCAGCCCCAGCATTTT

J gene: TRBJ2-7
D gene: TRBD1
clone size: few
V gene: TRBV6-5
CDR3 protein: CASATGTVIDEQYF
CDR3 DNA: TGTGCCAGTGCCACCGGGACAGTAATCGACGAGCAGTACTTC

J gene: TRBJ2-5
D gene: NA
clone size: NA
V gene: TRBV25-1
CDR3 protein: CASSGLRGRMEQYF
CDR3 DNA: TGTGCCAGCTCCGGTTTGAGAGGGAGGATGGAGCAGTACTTC

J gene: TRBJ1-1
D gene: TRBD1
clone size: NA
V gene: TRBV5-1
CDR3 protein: CTSSFRQGMNTEAFF
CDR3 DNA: TGCACCAGCAGCTTCCGACAGGGAATGAACACTGAAGCTTTCTTT

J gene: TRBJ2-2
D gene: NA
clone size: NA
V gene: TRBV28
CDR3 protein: CASSYLPRTGELFF
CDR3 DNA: TGTGCCAGCAGTTACCTGCCGAGGACCGGGGAGCTGTTTTTT

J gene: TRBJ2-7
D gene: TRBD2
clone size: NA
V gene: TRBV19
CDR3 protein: CASSIDGGSYEQYF
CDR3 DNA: TGTGCCAGTAGTATAGACGGGGGGAGCTACGAGCAGTACTTC

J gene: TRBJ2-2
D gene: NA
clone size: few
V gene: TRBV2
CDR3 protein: CASRDRGFLTGELFF
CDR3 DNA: TGTGCCAGCAGAGATAGGGGGTTCCTTACCGGGGAGCTGTTTTTT

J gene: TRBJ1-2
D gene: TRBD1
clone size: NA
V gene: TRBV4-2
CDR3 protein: CASSQDWAQGASGYTF
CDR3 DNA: TGTGCCAGCAGCCAAGATTGGGCACAGGGGGCGAGTGGCTACACCTTC

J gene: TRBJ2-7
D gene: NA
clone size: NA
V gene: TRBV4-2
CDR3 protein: CASSQAGDYEQYF
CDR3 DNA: TGTGCCAGCAGCCAAGCCGGTGACTACGAGCAGTACTTC

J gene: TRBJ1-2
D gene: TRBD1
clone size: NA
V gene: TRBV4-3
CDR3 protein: CASSQVLQVQGPYGYTF
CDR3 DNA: TGCGCCAGCAGCCAAGTCCTGCAGGTACAGGGGCCCTATGGCTACACCTTC

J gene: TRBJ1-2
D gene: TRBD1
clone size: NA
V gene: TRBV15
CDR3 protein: CATSRVRQGANYGYTF
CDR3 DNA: TGTGCCACCAGCAGAGTCAGACAGGGCGCTAACTATGGCTACACCTTC

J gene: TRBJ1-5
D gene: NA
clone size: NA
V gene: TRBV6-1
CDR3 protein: CASSAKAGSNQPQHF
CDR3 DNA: TGTGCCAGCAGCGCCAAAGCAGGTAGCAATCAGCCCCAGCATTTT

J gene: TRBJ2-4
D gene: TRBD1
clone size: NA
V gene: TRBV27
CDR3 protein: CASSDRESKNIQYF
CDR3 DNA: TGTGCCAGCAGCGACAGGGAATCCAAAAACATTCAGTACTTC

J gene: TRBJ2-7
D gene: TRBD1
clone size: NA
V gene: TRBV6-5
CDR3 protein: CAQQGEDRGSYEQYF
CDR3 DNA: TGTGCCCAGCAAGGGGAGGACAGGGGATCCTACGAGCAGTACTTC

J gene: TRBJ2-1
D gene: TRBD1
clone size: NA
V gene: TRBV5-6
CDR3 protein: CASSPGQGEKHEQFF
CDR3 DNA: TGTGCCAGCAGCCCGGGACAGGGAGAGAAGCATGAGCAGTTCTTC

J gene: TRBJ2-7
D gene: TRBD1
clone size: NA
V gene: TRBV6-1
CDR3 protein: CASSVMEGDRDEQYF
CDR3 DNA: TGTGCCAGCAGTGTTATGGAAGGTGACAGGGACGAGCAGTACTTC

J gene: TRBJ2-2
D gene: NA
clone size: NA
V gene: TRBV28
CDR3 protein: CASSLFERNTGELFF
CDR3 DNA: TGTGCCAGCAGTTTATTCGAGAGGAACACCGGGGAGCTGTTTTTT

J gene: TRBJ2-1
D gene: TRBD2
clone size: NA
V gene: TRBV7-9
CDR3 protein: CASSLGVVPGLDNEQFF
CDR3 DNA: TGTGCCAGCAGCTTAGGCGTAGTCCCGGGACTAGACAATGAGCAGTTCTTC